This T cell receptor (beta chain) stems from a study of vaccination and CD4 T cells after COVID-19. Across the whole study: Each of the control cultures got a CEFX pool, an HIV-1 Nef pool, or no peptide.

The CDR3 loop spans 14 amino acids. With the Oncomine TCR Beta short-read assay, DNA from cultured CD4+ T cells was sequenced. TCRdb ran MiXCR on the PCR reads and lists one entry per CDR3 protein. The sample shows over 10,000 distinct CDR3 sequences, approximately 55% of them seen only once. The treatment: approximately nine-day PBMC culture with coronavirus spike peptide pools or control peptides (ViraFEST assay). ViraFEST grew antigen-specific T cells using peptide pools, then sequenced TCRs. Recorded positive PCR dates fall between March and December 2020, preceding US Alpha, Beta and Delta variants. With approximately 10 ug/ml peptide pools and roughly 9.8 IU/ml IL-2, PBMCs were cultured at approximately 2 million per well. Comments on this clonotype: Its target is unknown.

The sample taken for sequencing was CD4+ T cells from blood, cultured in vitro. The TCR was taken from a human donor who had recovered from COVID-19. The chain uses TRBV21-1 and TRBJ1-4. TRBV21-1 is a known pseudogene. The CDR3 nucleotides read TGTGCCAGCAGGACCGGAGCAACTAATGAAAAACTGTTTTTT. Translated, it gives CASRTGATNEKLFF.